The clone carrying this TCR beta chain has a count of ten or more. Its antigen is unidentified. This sample was included in a study of neurological immune-mediated disorders. V was trimmed by 0 bases and J by 1 base, leaving 12 bases between them. The CDR3 length is 16 residues. Per the germline V gene, CDR1 is SGHRS and CDR2 is YFSETQ. The study's findings and limits: None of the CDR3 amino acid sequences of expanded clones recurred across subjects, suggesting private repertoires in all groups.

Sample time point: longitudinal time-point 2. PBMCs stored at -80 C, 2 million in total, were the source of the unsorted libraries. By 5'RACE with 10-nucleotide random UMIs, the cDNA was made. MiXCR, applied by TCRdb to the 5' RACE reads, yields one record per CDR3 protein. The table records 70,000 to 95,000 distinct CDR3 sequences, roughly 13% of them present only once. The V call is TRBV5-1, the J call TRBJ2-3; tentative D call: TRBD2 (6 bases). This receptor was obtained from a female donor with HTLV-1-associated myelopathy (HAM/TSP). Sequenced input: PBMCs. CDR3 protein: CASSLGMGGRTDTQYF. The CDR3 region has the DNA TGCGCCAGCAGCTTGGGGATGGGAGGACGCACAGATACGCAGTATTTT.